A selection of T cell receptor beta chains follows, all from one sample in a study of CD8 T cells in ankylosing spondylitis. TCRdb re-analysed the 5' RACE reads in MiXCR, keeping a single row per CDR3 protein. The sample yields just over 300,000 distinct CDR3 sequences, about 20% seen once. Specimen: blood, either unsorted or a sorted T cell fraction (not recorded which). The source is a female donor with ankylosing spondylitis or in good health (not recorded which). Both conserved end residues are part of each CDR3. D genes are given only for firm matches.

D | J | V | CDR3
TRBD2 | TRBJ2-1 | TRBV7-8 | CASSLDLTSGNEQFF
- | TRBJ2-1 | TRBV3-1 | CASSRWGRGQSYNEQFF
- | TRBJ2-1 | TRBV20-1 | CSAREFYNEQFF
- | TRBJ2-7 | TRBV25-1 | CASSEPGYEQYF
TRBD2 | TRBJ2-1 | TRBV3-1 | CASSPTSGSWNEQFF
- | TRBJ1-4 | TRBV7-8 | CASSSSGGEKLFF
- | TRBJ2-7 | TRBV12-3/TRBV12-4 | CASSSGLPSYEQYF
- | TRBJ2-1 | TRBV7-8 | CASSPRRVAGEQFF
TRBD1 | TRBJ2-2 | TRBV9 | CASSVRQGAGELLF
- | TRBJ2-7 | TRBV20-1 | CSAPSSQGISYEQYF
- | TRBJ2-5 | TRBV5-6 | CASSLVSGTQYF
- | TRBJ2-7 | TRBV5-6 | CASSLLPGGVPYEQYF
- | TRBJ2-3 | TRBV6-1 | CASSAVGLGTDTQYF
TRBD2 | TRBJ2-3 | TRBV20-1 | CSAHTSGLDTQYF